This T cell receptor (beta chain) was observed in a study of patients and donors after allogeneic stem cell transplantation. This clonotype was counted at least ten times. The CDR3 covers 15 residues. V shed 6 bases and J shed 7 bases, with 19 bases lying between them. Each CDR3 protein is one row after TCRdb ran MiXCR on the RT-PCR reads. The sample gives about a million distinct CDR3 sequences, over 15% of which show up once; around 6% is in the top ten. V usage is TRBV12-3 or TRBV12-4 and J usage is TRBJ2-1; D perhaps matches TRBD2 (7 bases). The clonotype was recovered from a human donor who was either an allogeneic HSCT recipient or a stem cell or donor lymphocyte infusion donor (not recorded which). It is not recorded whose cells these are; they may come from a transplant donor. The sequencing input was blood, either unsorted or a sorted T cell fraction (not recorded which). This chain's CDR3 is CASRLLGGAINEQFF. The CDR3 DNA is TGTGCCAGCAGGTTGTTGGGGGGGGCTATAAATGAGCAGTTCTTC.